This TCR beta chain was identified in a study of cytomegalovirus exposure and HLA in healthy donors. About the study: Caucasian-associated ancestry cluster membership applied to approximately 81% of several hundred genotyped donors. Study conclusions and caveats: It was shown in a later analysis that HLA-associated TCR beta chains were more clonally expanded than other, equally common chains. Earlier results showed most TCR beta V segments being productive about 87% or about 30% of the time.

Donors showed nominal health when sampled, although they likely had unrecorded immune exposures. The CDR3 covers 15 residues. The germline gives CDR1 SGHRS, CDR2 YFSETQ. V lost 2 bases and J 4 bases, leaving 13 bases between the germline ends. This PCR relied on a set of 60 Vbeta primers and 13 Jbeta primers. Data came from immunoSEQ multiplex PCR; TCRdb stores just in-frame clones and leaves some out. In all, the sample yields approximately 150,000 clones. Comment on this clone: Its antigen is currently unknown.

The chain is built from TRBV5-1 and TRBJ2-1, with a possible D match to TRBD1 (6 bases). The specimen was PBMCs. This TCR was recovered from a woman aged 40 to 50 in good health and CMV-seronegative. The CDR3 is CASSFRDTSYNEQFF. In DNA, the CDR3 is TGCGCCAGCAGCTTCCGGGACACCTCTTACAATGAGCAGTTCTTC.